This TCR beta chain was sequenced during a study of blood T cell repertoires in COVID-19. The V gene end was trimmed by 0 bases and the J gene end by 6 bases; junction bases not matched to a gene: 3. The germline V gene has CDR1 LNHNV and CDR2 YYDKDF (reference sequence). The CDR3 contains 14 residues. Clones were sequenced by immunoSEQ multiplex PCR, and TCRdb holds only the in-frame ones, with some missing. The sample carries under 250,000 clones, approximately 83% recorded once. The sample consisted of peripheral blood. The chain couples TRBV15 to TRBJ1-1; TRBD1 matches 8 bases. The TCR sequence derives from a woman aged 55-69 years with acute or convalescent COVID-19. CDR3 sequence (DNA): TGTGCCACCAGCAGAGACAGGGGGCTCGCTGAAGCTTTCTTT. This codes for CATSRDRGLAEAFF.